This T cell receptor beta chain derives from a study of cytomegalovirus exposure and HLA in healthy donors (dated by TCRdb to the late 2010s). Turning to the overall study: In an earlier analysis of 550 to 750 of the donors, less than 350 Gb of sequence data and 120 million or so unique TCR beta sequences from about 179 million T cells were reported. An early release covering roughly 640 HLA-typed donors comprised about 320 gigabases of sequencing data and tens of millions of unique TCR sequences. Of the approximately 400 genotyped donors, around 81% fell in the genetic ancestry cluster associated with self-reported Caucasian donors. The study aimed to test whether signatures of past pathogen exposure could be identified by cataloging public T cell receptors. The study used immunosequencing to profile the T cell repertoires of approximately 650 subjects and linked those repertoires to cytomegalovirus serostatus. In addition to the first cohort of 500 to 850 subjects, a separate validation cohort of approximately 110 different subjects was used. High-throughput TCR immunosequencing, statistical association of individual TCRs with disease status, and machine learning were combined to predict cytomegalovirus infection status. To study patterns of TCR occurrence, a later analysis re-analyzed previously published TCR beta repertoires from 600 to 750 donors and added high-resolution HLA genotyping. The later analysis used no new phenotypic data to find candidate immune exposures, relying instead on TCR beta sequences and their occurrence across donors. In an earlier analysis of 587 of the donors, high-throughput TCR beta sequencing was used to judge whether each TCR beta V gene segment behaved as functional or pseudogenic. Alongside the repertoire data, information on donor age, sex, ethnicity and CMV serostatus was compiled. A later genetic analysis used genome-wide SNP genotypes for 398 of the 666 donors, treating that subset as a discovery cohort. Every repertoire in the discovery cohort had been generated on one and the same sequencing platform. HLA typing included class I and class II loci at four-digit resolution. The number of typed donors differed by locus: 629-630 for A, B, C, DRB1 and DQB1; 522 for DQA1; some 610 for DPA1; and roughly 470 for DPB1. Because of strong linkage in the cohort, roughly 5 DR-DQ haplotypes were treated as single units for association and clustering. Among several hundred genotyped donors of the cohort, an average of roughly 230,000 unique TCR beta nucleotide sequences was sequenced per donor, of which roughly 17% were non-productive. Overall study outcomes, separate from this receptor: Most CMV-associated TCR beta chains appeared to be HLA-restricted in a later analysis, and the HLA associations seemed to be driven largely by CMV exposure. In vitro tests confirmed that a few of the cytomegalovirus-associated TCR beta chains recognize cytomegalovirus antigens. Presence/absence analyses assumed roughly uniform sequencing depth across donors, an assumption that may not hold. The 87-base-pair reads could not distinguish some IMGT-functional V segments, including TRBV6-2 and TRBV6-3, so those segments were excluded. A further reported finding was that TCR beta sequences accurately predicted the HLA-A and HLA-B alleles for most subjects in the first cohort. In a later analysis, TCR association rates were found to vary across HLA loci, with the most associated TCRs seen for DRB1 alleles and the fewest for HLA-C alleles. In a later analysis, HLA-associated TCR beta chains were found to be more clonally expanded and to have lower generation probabilities than equally common non-associated chains. Correlated functional status among segregating V segments might reflect linkage disequilibrium, but an unknown experimental factor could not be ruled out. The classifier was reported to diagnose cytomegalovirus status with high specificity and sensitivity in both the original cohort and the validation cohort. Because some donors lacked HLA typing at each locus, the association tests relied only on the typed subset. Most TCR sequences were seen in very few donors, while some public TCRs were found in many individuals. A cluster of highly shared sequence variants was judged likely to be a technical artifact of the sequencing pipeline. Several of the top co-occurrence clusters appeared to be linked to parvovirus B19, influenza, CMV and Epstein-Barr virus, according to a later analysis. A later genetic analysis associated a missense DCLRE1C variant with V-gene and J-gene trimming of TCR beta chains, and an independent cohort replicated the association. At a false discovery rate of 0.05, a later analysis linked 16,951 TCR beta sequences to specific HLA alleles. In the study, around 160 TCR beta chains were listed as associated with cytomegalovirus. For the cohort, immune exposure information was limited to CMV serostatus. The cohort was sequenced for TCR beta chains only, and without alpha or paired-chain data the features that could be detected were limited. According to the authors, the approach could potentially be generalized to other disease states and immunological phenotypes. According to a later genetic analysis, donors in an Asian-associated ancestry cluster had fewer N-insertions in productive TCRs than the approximately 630-donor mean. Because counts were too low, seventeen rarely observed V segments, including chromosome 9 orphons, were left out of the earlier analysis of approximately 500 of the donors. In an earlier analysis of 587 of the donors, most TCR beta V segments appeared in productive rearrangements about 87% or about 30% of the time, broadly matching IMGT annotations. When HLA alleles, especially DR and DQ, strongly co-occurred, attributing TCR associations to individual alleles was difficult.

The cohort consisted of 666 healthy bone marrow donors. Cohort members were all nominally healthy when sampled, although unrecorded immune exposures were likely present. The donor tested CMV seropositive, placing the donor among the 310 or so seropositive members of the cohort. A peripheral blood sample was provided by each donor, and peripheral blood mononuclear cells were used for TCR beta sequencing. The Qiagen DNeasy Blood Extraction Kit was used to extract genomic DNA from the blood cell samples. The method behind the library was the immunoSEQ multiplex PCR assay. For the multiplex PCR, a mixture combining 60 forward primers for TCR Vbeta segments and 13 reverse primers for TCR Jbeta segments was used. Amplification of the CDR3 region of rearranged TCR beta genes was performed with a multiplex PCR assay on genomic DNA. On the Illumina HiSeq System, the amplified TCR beta libraries were sequenced as 87-base-pair reads. Per the original workflow: A later analysis tallied roughly 80 million unique TCR beta chains across the 666 repertoires, and roughly 11 million of those chains were shared by two or more donors. Raw reads were error-corrected and collapsed into unique sequences by a nearest-neighbor algorithm in which closely related sequences were merged to remove PCR and sequencing errors. Alignment of CDR3 sequences to IMGT reference sequences was used to assign V, D and J gene segments. Each retained sequence needed at least a six-nucleotide match to both a V gene segment and a J gene segment. Rearrangements were called productive when the CDR3 lacked stop codons and stayed in frame with V and J; all others were non-productive. Following IMGT convention, CDR3 was defined as the stretch from the second conserved V-encoded cysteine to the conserved J-encoded phenylalanine. Sequences without an unambiguous match to a single V gene segment were excluded from the earlier analysis of a few hundred of the donors. An earlier analysis of several hundred of the donors called V segments functional above 56.7% productive rearrangements and segregating when the between-donor standard deviation exceeded 5%. A statistical classification framework was built to diagnose cytomegalovirus status from the catalog of TCR beta chain sequences. In a later analysis, TCR nucleotide sequences were compared against IMGT/GENE-DB human TR gene sequences so that V and J genes could be assigned. The TCRdist pipeline was used in a later analysis to assign CDR3 sequences and most-parsimonious VDJ recombination scenarios. In a later analysis, each TCR beta chain was defined by its CDR3 amino acid sequence together with its V-gene family, and reads lacking a unique V-gene family were excluded. In a later analysis, fewer than 600 highly shared, low-generation-probability nucleotide sequences were removed to address suspected cross-contamination and a sequencing artifact. For each public chain, a later analysis derived a clonal expansion index from normalized ranks of inferred template counts within each repertoire. In a later analysis, generation probabilities were computed using a VDJ recombination model fitted to out-of-frame rearrangements, and the results were checked against IGoR. In a later analysis, hypergeometric tests were used to score TCR-TCR, TCR-HLA and TCR-CMV co-occurrence, with a repertoire-size bias correction applied to TCR pairs. False discovery rates were estimated in a later analysis by permuting HLA or CMV assignments 20 times. In a later analysis, co-occurring TCRs were grouped with DBSCAN, and TCRdist sequence similarity was added when clustering was performed within HLA-allele-positive subsets. For co-occurrence clustering, repertoires with fewer than 30,000 or more than 120,000 public chains were excluded, along with about five repertoires with anomalous nucleotide sharing. This is the immuneACCESS table as TCRdb keeps it, with only in-frame sequences that have V and J called. A part of the clones is gone; compared with another copy, unresolved V genes explain less than half, and the rest is unexplained. The V and J calls and clone size were taken over from that table, and D and trimming were inferred from the DNA. Across this sample there are approximately 160,000 clones, with 75% to 80% seen only once. Over 2% of the sample comes from the top ten.

The CDR3 runs 15 amino acids, cysteine and phenylalanine included. Here the CDR3 DNA is all that survives: 45 bases in frame from base 1. The germline V gene (reference sequence) gives CDR1 as SEHNR and CDR2 as FQNEAQ. V is cut by 7 bases and J by 5 bases, and the space between the germline ends is 18 bases. Points on this clone: Its antigen is still unknown. Base quality data are lacking; no much larger clone is found one base away.

This TCR came from a middle-aged woman in good health and CMV-seropositive. Sequenced material: PBMCs. The chain is encoded by TRBV7-9 joined to TRBJ2-1; the D gene is perhaps TRBD2, on 6 matching bases. The CDR3 loop reads CASTSEGSGNNEQFF. The nucleotides are TGTGCCAGCACCAGCGAGGGTAGCGGAAACAATGAGCAGTTCTTC.